The text below deals with one T cell receptor beta chain. Antigen unknown. The same CDR3 can be traced to other DNA sequences in this sample. Every isolated RNA sample was fully reverse transcribed, so sequencing captured expressed TCRB transcripts. Only in-frame clones appear in the TCRdb table, and some are missing; sequencing was by immunoSEQ multiplex PCR. The table shows fewer than 650,000 clones, with roughly 15% occurring only once. The record originates from a study of beta chain features in type 1 diabetes. On the study more broadly: Investigators examined 85 million to 110 million sorted cells across all samples. Overall study findings and caveats: Cells that show high TCR expression could be over-represented by cDNA sequencing. Short templates might get an advantage during PCR, and this would be equal in patients and controls.

By way of CD45RO/CCR7/CD25/CD127/CD95/CD27, the CD4+ regulatory, stem cell-like memory, central memory and naive cells were sorted. V was clipped by 0 bases and J by 5 bases, with 3 bases between them. Germline V gene sequence: CDR1 SGDLS, CDR2 YYNGEE. There are 12 residues in the CDR3. The sequence was collected from a man younger than 35 in good health. The material sequenced was naive CD4+ T cells from blood. V and J are TRBV9 and TRBJ1-5; D call uncertain. For the CDR3, the DNA is TGTGCCAGCAGCGTAGGGGATCAGCCCCAGCATTTT. It codes for CASSVGDQPQHF.